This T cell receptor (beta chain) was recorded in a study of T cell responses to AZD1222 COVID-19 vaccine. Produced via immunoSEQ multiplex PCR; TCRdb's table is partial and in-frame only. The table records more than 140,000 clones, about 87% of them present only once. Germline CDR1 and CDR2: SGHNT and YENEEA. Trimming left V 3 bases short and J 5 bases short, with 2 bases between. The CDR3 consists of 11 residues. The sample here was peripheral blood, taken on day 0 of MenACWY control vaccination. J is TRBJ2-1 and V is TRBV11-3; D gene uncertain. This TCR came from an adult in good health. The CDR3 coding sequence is TGTGCCAGCAGCTTTGACAATGAGCAGTTCTTC. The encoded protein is CASSFDNEQFF.